This TCR beta chain was retrieved from a study of shared clonotypes between healthy human individuals. Measured with immunoSEQ multiplex PCR; TCRdb has only the in-frame clones, and not every one. In the table there are about 1.5 million clones, roughly 98% of which are singletons. Germline V lookup: CDR1 SGHDT, CDR2 YYEEEE. This CDR3 region has 14 residues. V was trimmed by 2 bases and J by 4 bases, leaving 12 bases between them. Study-wide points: A reduction in generation probabilities was seen for non-shared clonotypes relative to those shared by all four donors.

As to this clone: Its specificity is not known.

The V call is TRBV5-6, the J call TRBJ1-1, with D uncertain. What was sequenced was naive CD4+ T cells sorted from blood. Stated subset: CD45RA+ positively selected. This clonotype originated in a man aged 25 to 40 in good health. The CDR3 loop reads CASSFDGIPTEAFF. CDR3 coding DNA: TGTGCCAGCAGCTTTGACGGGATCCCCACTGAAGCTTTCTTT. The full variable domain, completed using reference TRBV5-6 and TRBJ1-1, is DAGVTQSPTHLIKTRGQQVTLRCSPKSGHDTVSWYQQALGQGPQFIFQYYEEEERQRGNFPDRFSGHQFPNYSSELNVNALLLGDSALYLCASSFDGIPTEAFFGQGTRLTVV.